Shown below are 18 T cell receptor beta chains from a single sample sequenced in a study of blood T cells in healthy people across ages. Through a sample-barcoded 5' primer and a J-beta primer mix, a second PCR was run for roughly 7 to 12 cycles. A single record per CDR3 protein comes from TCRdb applying MiXCR to the 5' RACE reads. Seen here are roughly 1.9 million distinct CDR3 sequences, around 42% observed once, and the top ten hold 23%. Sequencing was done on a sample of blood. These receptor sequences come from a human donor in good health.

This clonotype was seen more than once but under ten times. In DNA form, the CDR3 reads TGTGCCAGCAGTGGTCCAGGGTATAATGGCTACACCTTC. Its translation: CASSGPGYNGYTF. The rearrangement links TRBV12-3 or TRBV12-4 to TRBJ1-2; D may be TRBD1 (5 bases). Deletions cut 5 bases from V and 6 bases from J, with 13 bases between. This CDR3 region has 13 residues.

The sample holds a few counts of this clonotype. CDR3 protein: CASSGQRTGGNEQYF. The CDR3 coding sequence is TGTGCCAGCAGTGGGCAGCGGACAGGGGGCAACGAGCAGTACTTC. The chain links TRBV6-1 to TRBJ2-7; 11 positions agree with TRBD1. The CDR3 runs 15 residues. From germline, CDR1 is MNHNS and CDR2 SASEGT. The trim removed 4 bases at V and 5 bases at J, leaving 7 bases unmatched.

V and J are TRBV2 and TRBJ2-3; TRBD2 is a possible D gene (5 bases). Germline lookup yields CDR1 SNHLY and CDR2 FYNNEI. The CDR3 extends over 12 amino acids. V gave up 5 bases and J gave up 8 bases, with 11 bases separating them. CDR3 bases: TGTGCCAGCAGTAGGGATGAGGGTACGCAGTATTTT. Residues: CASSRDEGTQYF.

V gene TRBV6-5 combines with J gene TRBJ2-3; D possibly corresponds to TRBD1 (7 bases). This CDR3 is built from 15 residues. CDR1 and CDR2 from the germline V gene are MNHEY and SVGAGI. Trimming stripped 2 bases from V and 3 bases from J, with 12 bases between. Here the CDR3 reads CASSYSQGGTDTQYF. The CDR3 DNA reads TGTGCCAGCAGTTACAGTCAGGGGGGAACAGATACGCAGTATTTT.

This clonotype was counted a few times. The chain uses TRBV24-1 and TRBJ2-5; TRBD1 aligns across 9 bases. CDR3 size: 15 residues. V gave up 4 bases and J gave up 4 bases; unmatched junction bases: 6. From germline, CDR1 is KGHDR and CDR2 SFDVKD. The CDR3 here is CATSDLQGAGETQYF. The CDR3 region has the DNA TGTGCCACCAGTGACTTACAGGGGGCCGGAGAGACCCAGTACTTC.

The chain carries TRBV20-1 and TRBJ1-2; no clear D. The CDR3 contains 15 residues. The germline V gene has CDR1 DFQATT and CDR2 SNEGSKA (reference sequence). With 1 base removed from V and 12 bases from J, the gap between germline ends came to 24 bases. The CDR3, as DNA: TGCAGTGCTAGAGGCGTGGCCGTCACTTCGTATGAGGACACCTTC. Its protein is CSARGVAVTSYEDTF.

This clonotype has more than one count but fewer than ten. This chain connects TRBV6-2 or TRBV6-3 to TRBJ2-7; TRBD1 might be the D (5 bases). Per germline, CDR1 MNHEY and CDR2 SVGEGT. Deletions cut 6 bases from V and 3 bases from J, with 21 bases between. CDR3 length equals 16 residues. CDR3 residues: CASSIFLTVSNYEQYF. The CDR3 DNA reads as TGTGCCAGCAGCATATTCTTGACAGTTTCTAACTACGAGCAGTACTTC.

This clonotype has more than one count but fewer than ten. This chain joins TRBV10-3 and TRBJ1-2, with D possibly matching TRBD1 (6 bases). Germline loops: CDR1 ENHRY, CDR2 SYGVKD. Trimming shortened V by 6 bases and J by 5 bases, and 13 bases separated the two germline ends. This CDR3 contains 13 residues. The CDR3 bases are TGTGCCATCAGCAGGGACACTGTATATGGCTACACCTTC. Protein: CAISRDTVYGYTF.

The J gene is TRBJ2-1, the V gene TRBV12-3 or TRBV12-4; no definite D call. This CDR3 comprises 11 residues. V was shortened by 5 bases and J by 10 bases, with 9 bases between the two germline ends. As DNA, the CDR3 is TGTGCCAGCAGTCTTGAGTTCGAGCAGTTCTTC. This gives the protein CASSLEFEQFF.

As regards this clonotype: Likely a read error: the CDR3 ends without its conserved phenylalanine or tryptophan. The chain employs TRBV7-9 and TRBJ2-5, with 8 bases identical to TRBD2. V shed 4 bases and J 11 bases; nucleotides not matched to a gene: 9. Germline V gives CDR1 SEHNR, CDR2 FQNEAQ (reference sequence). The CDR3 spans 13 residues. In nucleotides, the CDR3 is TGTGCCAGCAGCTCTCCGGGGGGGCCTGAGCAGTACCTC. It translates to CASSSPGGPEQYL.

This chain links TRBV10-3 with TRBJ2-5; TRBD1 might be the D (6 bases). The CDR3 runs to 12 residues. Trimming removed 6 bases at V and 3 bases at J, with 8 bases between. Germline CDR1 is ENHRY and CDR2 is SYGVKD. The DNA of the CDR3 is TGTGCCATCAGCCCAGGGGAAGAGACCCAGTACTTC. The encoded protein is CAISPGEETQYF.

This chain's CDR3 is CSAISGDYGYTF. The CDR3 DNA reads as TGCAGTGCTATCTCAGGGGACTATGGCTACACCTTC. V usage is TRBV20-1 and J usage is TRBJ1-2, with D possibly matching TRBD1 (6 bases). This CDR3 region has 12 residues. Trimming shortened V by 4 bases and J by 3 bases, and 9 bases separated the two germline ends. Per germline, CDR1 DFQATT and CDR2 SNEGSKA (reference sequence).

This clonotype has a handful of counts. This rearrangement joins TRBV7-2 to TRBJ1-6; D gene uncertain. Deletions cut 4 bases from V and 8 bases from J, with 12 bases between. This CDR3 contains 14 residues. The germline CDR1 and CDR2 sequences are SGHTA and FQGNSA. The CDR3 DNA is TGTGCCAGCAGCTCATACGGAGCCGATTCACCCCTCCACTTT. Translation gives CASSSYGADSPLHF.

This clonotype was counted at least ten times. The chain carries TRBV6-5 and TRBJ1-2, with 12 bases matching TRBD1. J was trimmed by 6 bases and V by 6 bases; bases with no gene match: 2. This CDR3 region has 13 residues. The V gene's germline CDR1 is MNHEY and CDR2 SVGAGI. The CDR3 reads CASSRDRGHGYTF. Written as DNA, the CDR3 is TGTGCCAGCAGCCGGGACAGGGGGCATGGCTACACCTTC.

V is TRBV4-1 and J is TRBJ1-2, with a possible D match to TRBD1 (5 bases). CDR3 length: 15 amino acids. From germline, CDR1 is MGHRA and CDR2 YSYEKL. V was trimmed by 1 base and J by 1 base, leaving 10 bases between them. CDR3 coding DNA: TGCGCCAGCAGCCAAGCGGCAGGGAGTAACTATGGCTACACCTTC. Its protein product is CASSQAAGSNYGYTF.

V usage is TRBV19 and J usage is TRBJ2-2; no reliable D call. CDR3 length: 16 residues. V was trimmed by 8 bases and J by 0 bases, leaving 16 bases between them. Germline-derived CDR1 and CDR2 are LNHDA and SQIVND (reference sequence). CDR3 coding DNA: TGTGCCAGTTATCCGCGCGCAGCCTCGAACACCGGGGAGCTGTTTTTT. Encoded protein: CASYPRAASNTGELFF.

The J gene is TRBJ2-7, the V gene TRBV20-1; D not certain. The DNA end favors TRBJ2-5, so the J call may be wrong. There are 12 residues in the CDR3. From germline, CDR1 is DFQATT and CDR2 SNEGSKA (reference sequence). This CDR3 is CSVDSRSETQYF. The CDR3 bases are TGCAGTGTCGACTCAAGGTCGGAGACCCAGTACTTC.

The chain links TRBV7-8 to TRBJ2-7; D could derive from TRBD1 or TRBD2 (6 bases each). Germline loops: CDR1 SGHVS, CDR2 FQNEAQ. V was pared by 0 bases and J by 3 bases, with 12 bases between. The CDR3 covers 15 residues. CDR3 coding DNA: TGTGCCAGCAGCTTAGCGAGGGGGGACGGCTACGAGCAGTACTTC. Protein sequence: CASSLARGDGYEQYF.